This T cell receptor beta chain was documented in a study of cytomegalovirus exposure and HLA in healthy donors. Study results and caveats: The authors later found TCR association rates varying by HLA locus, with DRB1 most and HLA-C fewest. Later, an analysis found that common viral pathogens appeared to be linked with several of the most significant clusters. Some TCR beta chains (164 of them) were listed as cytomegalovirus-associated. TRBV6-2, TRBV6-3 and other indistinguishable V segments were excluded.

The ends were cut back, 7 bases at V and 2 bases at J, with 8 bases in the middle. CDR3 size: 12 residues. CDR1 and CDR2 from the germline V gene are LNHNV and YYDKDF (reference sequence). The PCR used 60 Vbeta and 13 Jbeta primers. Measured with immunoSEQ multiplex PCR; TCRdb has only the in-frame clones, and not every one. This sample contains over 150,000 clones. For this clone: The antigen remains undetermined.

The V call is TRBV15, the J call TRBJ1-1, with a weak D call TRBD1 (5 bases). The TCR originated in a boy younger than 18 in good health and CMV-seronegative. The source material was PBMCs. The CDR3 sequence: CATTTVNTEAFF. The DNA for the CDR3 is TGTGCCACCACGACAGTAAACACTGAAGCTTTCTTT.